Detailed here is one T cell receptor beta chain. These data come from a study of cytomegalovirus exposure and HLA in healthy donors. Germline loops: CDR1 MGHDK, CDR2 SYGVNS. V lost 4 bases to trimming and J lost 7 bases, with 25 bases between them. CDR3 length equals 17 residues. The PCR contained 60 Vbeta and 13 Jbeta primers. TCRdb's table, derived via immunoSEQ multiplex PCR, lists solely in-frame clones and lacks some. The sample consists of 130,000 or so clones, more than 60% of them appearing once. The V gene is TRBV25-1, the J gene TRBJ1-2, with D tentatively TRBD1 (5 bases). Input material: PBMCs. This TCR was sampled from a female donor in good health and CMV-seronegative. The CDR3 here is CASSARTRERVDGGYTF. The DNA of the CDR3 is TGTGCCAGCAGTGCCCGGACAAGGGAAAGGGTGGATGGTGGCTACACCTTC.